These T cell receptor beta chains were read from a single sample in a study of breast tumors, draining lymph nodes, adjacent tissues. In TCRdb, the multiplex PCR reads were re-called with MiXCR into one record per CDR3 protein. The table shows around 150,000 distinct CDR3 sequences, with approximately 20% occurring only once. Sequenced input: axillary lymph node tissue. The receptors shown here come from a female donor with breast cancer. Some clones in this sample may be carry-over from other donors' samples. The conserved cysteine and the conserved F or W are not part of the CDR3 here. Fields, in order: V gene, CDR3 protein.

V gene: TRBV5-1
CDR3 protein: ASSLAPGGEAKNIQY

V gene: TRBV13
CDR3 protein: ASSQGVRVNEQF

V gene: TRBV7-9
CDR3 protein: ASSYQLPPYEQY

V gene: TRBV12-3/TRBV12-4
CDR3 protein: ASSPDRGRWNEQF

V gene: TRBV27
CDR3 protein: ASSRITSGRPDTQY

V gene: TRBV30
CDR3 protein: AWSLWRRQETQY

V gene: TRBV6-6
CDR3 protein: ASSLLDPSGRGELF

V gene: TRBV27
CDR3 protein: ASRPDRVLREQY

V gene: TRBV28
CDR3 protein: ASSRAEASTDTQY

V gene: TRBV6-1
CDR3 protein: ASSRNPTPEGTQY

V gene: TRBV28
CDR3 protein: ASSLAYNEQL

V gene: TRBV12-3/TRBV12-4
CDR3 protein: ASSLLDEQF

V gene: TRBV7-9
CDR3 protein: ASSLGTGFGSPLH

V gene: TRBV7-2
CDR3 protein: ASSLLAGGPYEQY

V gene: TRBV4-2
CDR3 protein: ASSQELASLVRSPLH

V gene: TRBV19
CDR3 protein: ASSMSGGSLPYEQY